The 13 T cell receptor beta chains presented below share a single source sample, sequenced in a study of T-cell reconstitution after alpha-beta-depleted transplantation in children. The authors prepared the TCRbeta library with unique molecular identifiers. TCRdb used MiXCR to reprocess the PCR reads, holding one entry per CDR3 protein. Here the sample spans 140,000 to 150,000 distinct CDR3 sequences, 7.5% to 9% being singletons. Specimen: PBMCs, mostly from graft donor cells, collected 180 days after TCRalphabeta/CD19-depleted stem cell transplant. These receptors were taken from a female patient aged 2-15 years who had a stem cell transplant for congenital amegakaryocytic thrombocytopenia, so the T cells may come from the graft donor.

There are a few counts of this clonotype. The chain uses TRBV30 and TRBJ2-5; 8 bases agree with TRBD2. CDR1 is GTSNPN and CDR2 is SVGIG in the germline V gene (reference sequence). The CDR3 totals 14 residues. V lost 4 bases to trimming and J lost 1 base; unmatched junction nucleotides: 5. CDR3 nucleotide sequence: TGTGCCTGGAAGCTAGCGGGTTTCCAAGAGACCCAGTACTTC. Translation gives CAWKLAGFQETQYF.

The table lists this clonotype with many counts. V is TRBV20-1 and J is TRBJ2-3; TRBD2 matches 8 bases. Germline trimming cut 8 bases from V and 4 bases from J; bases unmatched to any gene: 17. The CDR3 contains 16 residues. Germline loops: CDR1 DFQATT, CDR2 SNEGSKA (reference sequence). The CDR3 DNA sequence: TGCAGTTACTCCATTCCGGGACTAGTTTTCCCAGATACGCAGTATTTT. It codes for CSYSIPGLVFPDTQYF.

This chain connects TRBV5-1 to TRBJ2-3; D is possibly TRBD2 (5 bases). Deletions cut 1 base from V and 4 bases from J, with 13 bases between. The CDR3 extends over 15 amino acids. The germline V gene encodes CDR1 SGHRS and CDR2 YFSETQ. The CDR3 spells CASSLRERSPDTQYF. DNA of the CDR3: TGCGCCAGCAGCTTGAGGGAGAGGAGCCCAGATACGCAGTATTTT.

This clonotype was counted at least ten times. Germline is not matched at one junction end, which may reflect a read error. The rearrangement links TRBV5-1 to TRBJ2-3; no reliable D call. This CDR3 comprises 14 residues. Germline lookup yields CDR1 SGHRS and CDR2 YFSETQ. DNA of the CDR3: TGTGCCAGCAGCCCAACCGGGAGCACAGATACGCAGTATTTT. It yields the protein CASSPTGSTDTQYF.

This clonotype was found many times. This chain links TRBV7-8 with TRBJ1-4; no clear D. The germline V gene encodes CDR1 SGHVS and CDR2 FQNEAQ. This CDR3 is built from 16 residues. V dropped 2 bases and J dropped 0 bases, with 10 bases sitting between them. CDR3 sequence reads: CASSLSPGATNEKLFF. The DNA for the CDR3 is TGTGCCAGCAGCTTATCCCCGGGCGCAACTAATGAAAAACTGTTTTTT.

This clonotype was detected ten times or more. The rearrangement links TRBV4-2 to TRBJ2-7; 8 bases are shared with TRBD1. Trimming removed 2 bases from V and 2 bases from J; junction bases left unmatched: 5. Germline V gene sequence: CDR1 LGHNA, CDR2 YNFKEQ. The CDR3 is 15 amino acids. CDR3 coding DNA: TGTGCCAGCAGCCAACCAGGGGGCAGAGCCTACGAGCAGTACTTC. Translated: CASSQPGGRAYEQYF.

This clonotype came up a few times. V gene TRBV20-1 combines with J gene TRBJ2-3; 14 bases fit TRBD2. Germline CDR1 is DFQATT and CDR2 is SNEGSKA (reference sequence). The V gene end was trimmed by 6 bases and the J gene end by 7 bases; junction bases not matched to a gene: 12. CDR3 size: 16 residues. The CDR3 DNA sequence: TGCAGTGCCGACGGGACTAGCGGGGGTGTTCTGAATACGCAGTATTTT. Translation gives CSADGTSGGVLNTQYF.

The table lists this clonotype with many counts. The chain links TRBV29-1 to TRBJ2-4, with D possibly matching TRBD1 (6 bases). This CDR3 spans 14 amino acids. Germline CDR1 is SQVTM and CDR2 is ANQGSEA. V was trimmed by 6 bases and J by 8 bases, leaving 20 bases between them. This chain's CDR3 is CSVREGDPGDIQYF. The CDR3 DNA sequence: TGCAGCGTCCGCGAGGGGGATCCTGGGGACATTCAGTACTTC.

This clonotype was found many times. The CDR3 here is CASSPDRGPKEQYF. Here the CDR3 DNA reads TGCGCCAGCAGCCCCGACAGGGGGCCTAAGGAGCAGTACTTC. The chain employs TRBV5-1 and TRBJ2-7; 10 bases line up with TRBD1. Trimming cost V 4 bases and J 7 bases; bases outside gene matches: 8. The germline V gene has CDR1 SGHRS and CDR2 YFSETQ. The CDR3 spans 14 residues.

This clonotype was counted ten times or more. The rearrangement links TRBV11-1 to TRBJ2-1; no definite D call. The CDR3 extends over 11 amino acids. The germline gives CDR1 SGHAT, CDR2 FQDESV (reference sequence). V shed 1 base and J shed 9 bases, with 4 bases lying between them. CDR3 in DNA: TGTGCCAGCAGCTTAGAGAGTGAGCAGTTCTTC. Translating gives CASSLESEQFF.

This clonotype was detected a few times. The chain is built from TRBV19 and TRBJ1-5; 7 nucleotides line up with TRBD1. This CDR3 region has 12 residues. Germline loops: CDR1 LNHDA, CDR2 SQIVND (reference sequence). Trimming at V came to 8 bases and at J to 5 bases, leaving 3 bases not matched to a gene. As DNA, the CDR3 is TGTGCCAGTTGCAGGGGGGATCAGCCCCAGCATTTT. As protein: CASCRGDQPQHF.

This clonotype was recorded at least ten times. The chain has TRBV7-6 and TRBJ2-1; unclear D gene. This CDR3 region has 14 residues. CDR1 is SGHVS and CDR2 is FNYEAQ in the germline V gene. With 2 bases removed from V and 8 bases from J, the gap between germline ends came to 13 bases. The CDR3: CASSLRSLSDEQFF. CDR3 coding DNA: TGTGCCAGCAGCTTAAGGAGCCTGTCGGATGAGCAGTTCTTC.

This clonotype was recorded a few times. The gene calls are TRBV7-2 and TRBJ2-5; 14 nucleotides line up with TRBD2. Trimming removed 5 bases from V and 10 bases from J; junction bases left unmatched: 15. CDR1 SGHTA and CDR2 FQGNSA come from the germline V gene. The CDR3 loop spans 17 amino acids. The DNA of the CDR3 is TGTGCCAGCAGCCCGCAGTCCGGACTAGCGGGAGGTGCGGTCCAGTACTTC. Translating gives CASSPQSGLAGGAVQYF.